The following is a T cell receptor beta chain sequence with its context. The sample is drawn from a study of blood T cell repertoires in COVID-19. Germline loops: CDR1 GTSNPN, CDR2 SVGIG (reference sequence). Trimming took off 1 base at V and 14 bases at J, with 21 bases between the two ends. The CDR3 length is 15 residues. Profiling relied on immunoSEQ multiplex PCR, and the TCRdb table lists in-frame clones only, not all of them. The sample shows under 130,000 clones, approximately 62% of them seen only once. This sequence joins TRBV30 and TRBJ1-6, with D possibly matching TRBD1 (5 bases). The specimen sequenced was peripheral blood. The TCR was taken from a man older than 75 with acute or convalescent COVID-19. This chain's CDR3 is CAWSAPDRNVDALHF. CDR3 DNA sequence: TGTGCCTGGAGTGCCCCTGACAGAAACGTCGATGCCCTCCACTTT.